The 5 T cell receptor beta chains reported below all come from one sample, sequenced in a study of TIL therapy for anti-PD-1-resistant metastatic lung cancer. Time point: pre-treatment sample, taken before nivolumab and TIL therapy. This was the immunoSEQ v3 assay. Measured with immunoSEQ multiplex PCR; TCRdb has only the in-frame clones, and not every one. The table shows about 32,000 clones, with about 70% occurring only once. The sequenced sample was blood, obtained at baseline. All receptors come from a woman aged 25-80 years with non-small cell lung cancer.

This rearrangement joins TRBV27 to TRBJ2-7, with TRBD2 matching 10 bases. The CDR3 has 15 residues. The germline CDR1 and CDR2 sequences are MNHEY and SMNVEV (reference sequence). V was pared by 3 bases and J by 4 bases, with 6 bases of the junction left unmatched. The CDR3 DNA is TGTGCCAGCAGTTTGAAAGCGGGAGGGACTTACGAGCAGTACTTC. Amino acids: CASSLKAGGTYEQYF.

V is TRBV7-9 and J is TRBJ2-3; D assignment may be TRBD1 or TRBD2 (6 bases each). Germline V lookup: CDR1 SEHNR, CDR2 FQNEAQ (reference sequence). CDR3 size: 16 residues. V lost 5 bases, J lost 2 bases, and 17 bases lay in between. The CDR3, as DNA: TGTGCCAGCAGCCGCCTGGAGGGGGGAGCCACAGATACGCAGTATTTT. This encodes CASSRLEGGATDTQYF.

The chain couples TRBV5-4 to TRBJ2-7, with TRBD2 matching 12 bases. Per germline, CDR1 SGHNT and CDR2 YYREEE (reference sequence). V lost 4 bases to trimming and J lost 0 bases; unmatched junction nucleotides: 5. This CDR3 spans 16 amino acids. The CDR3 reads CASSTGLAGNSYEQYF. CDR3 nucleotides: TGTGCCAGCAGCACCGGACTAGCGGGGAACTCCTACGAGCAGTACTTC.

CDR3 nucleotide sequence: TGTGCCAGCTTAGTCAGGCAGAACACTGAAGCTTTCTTT. This encodes CASLVRQNTEAFF. The chain combines TRBV6-1 with TRBJ1-1; D is uncertain. V shed 8 bases and J shed 1 base, with 11 bases lying between them. This CDR3 region has 13 residues. Germline lookup yields CDR1 MNHNS and CDR2 SASEGT.

This chain joins TRBV4-2 and TRBJ2-3, with TRBD2 matching over 7 bases. The ends lost 0 bases at V and 1 base at J; junction bases unmatched: 7. The CDR3 runs to 17 residues. CDR1 is LGHNA, CDR2 YNFKEQ, per germline. The DNA for the CDR3 is TGTGCCAGCAGCCAAGATCGGGCCCTAGCGGGCACAGATACGCAGTATTTT. It codes for CASSQDRALAGTDTQYF.